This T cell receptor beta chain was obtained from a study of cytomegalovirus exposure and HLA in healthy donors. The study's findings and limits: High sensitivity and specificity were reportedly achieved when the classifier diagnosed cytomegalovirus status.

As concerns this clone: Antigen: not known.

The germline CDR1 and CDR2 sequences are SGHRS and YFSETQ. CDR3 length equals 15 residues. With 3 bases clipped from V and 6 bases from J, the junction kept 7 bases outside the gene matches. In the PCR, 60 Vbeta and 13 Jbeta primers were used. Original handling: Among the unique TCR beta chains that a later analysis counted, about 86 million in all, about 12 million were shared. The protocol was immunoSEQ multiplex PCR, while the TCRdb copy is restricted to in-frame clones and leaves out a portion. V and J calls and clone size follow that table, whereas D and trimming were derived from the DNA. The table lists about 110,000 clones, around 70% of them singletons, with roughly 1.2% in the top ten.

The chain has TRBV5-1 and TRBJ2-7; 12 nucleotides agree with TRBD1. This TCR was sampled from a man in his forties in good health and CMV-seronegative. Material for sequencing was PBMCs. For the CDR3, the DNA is TGCGCCAGCAGCTGGGGGACAGGGGGCGAGGGCGAGCAGTACTTC. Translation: CASSWGTGGEGEQYF.